These T cell receptor beta chains were read from a single sample in a study of blood T cell repertoires in COVID-19. Libraries were prepared by immunoSEQ multiplex PCR; TCRdb keeps only in-frame clonotypes and omits some of them. The table shows 60,000 or so clones, with about 85% occurring only once. Sequencing was done on a sample of peripheral blood. These receptors originate from a woman over 75 with acute or convalescent COVID-19. Both conserved end residues are part of each CDR3. D genes are given only for firm matches. The size of a clone is reported for some rows only, either as once, few or many, or as a class for expanded clones.

J	V	D	size	DNA	CDR3
TRBJ2-7	TRBV29-1	-	-	TGCAGCGTCGCACTAGACCCTCCCTACGAGCAGTACTTC	CSVALDPPYEQYF
TRBJ2-2	TRBV20-1	-	-	TGCAGTGCAGAGAGGGCCGGGGAGCTGTTTTTT	CSAERAGELFF
TRBJ1-5	TRBV19	TRBD1	-	TGTGCCAGTAGTAAACGACAGGGGAAGGGCAATCAGCCCCAGCATTTT	CASSKRQGKGNQPQHF
TRBJ2-7	TRBV7-6	TRBD1	-	TGTGCCAGCAGCTTAGGCGGGACAGGGGCCCACGAGCAGTACTTC	CASSLGGTGAHEQYF
TRBJ2-7	TRBV6-6	-	few	TGTGCCAGCAGAGGGGGGGACTACGAGCAGTACTTC	CASRGGDYEQYF
TRBJ2-7	TRBV6-7	-	-	TGTGCCAGCAGTCACGAACAGGGCCCCCATTACGAGCAGTACTTC	CASSHEQGPHYEQYF
TRBJ2-1	TRBV4-3	TRBD1	-	TGCGCCAGCGGGCAGGGGACAGGGGGAAGGAATGAGCAGTTCTTC	CASGQGTGGRNEQFF
TRBJ1-1	TRBV5-1	TRBD1	-	TGCGCCAGCAGCTTGACAGGGGGGCTGAACACTGAAGCTTTCTTT	CASSLTGGLNTEAFF
TRBJ1-5	TRBV19	TRBD1	few	TGTGCCAGTAGACAGGGGGCTACCAATCAGCCCCAGCATTTT	CASRQGATNQPQHF
TRBJ2-5	TRBV3-1/TRBV3-2	-	-	TGTGCCAGCAGCCAGCGGCCTGCCCAAGAGACCCAGTACTTC	CASSQRPAQETQYF
TRBJ1-2	TRBV29-1	-	-	TGCAGCGTCCGCGACTGGCCCTATGGCTACACCTTC	CSVRDWPYGYTF
TRBJ1-3	TRBV18	-	once	TGTGCCAGCCAAGGACAGATCTCTGGAAACACCATATATTTT	CASQGQISGNTIYF
TRBJ1-5	TRBV6-4	TRBD1	-	TGTGCCAGCAGTGACGACAGGGGGCTACAGCATTTT	CASSDDRGLQHF
TRBJ1-4	TRBV28	TRBD1	-	TGTGCCAGCAGTACCACTGGGACAGGGGCAACTAATGAAAAACTGTTTTTT	CASSTTGTGATNEKLFF
TRBJ2-7	TRBV19	TRBD2	-	TGTGCCAGTAGTTCCTCCCGCCTAGCGGGAGCGTCCTACGAGCAGTACTTC	CASSSSRLAGASYEQYF
TRBJ1-2	TRBV12-3/TRBV12-4	-	once	TGTGCCAGCACCCACAGGAGACTGGGTGGCTACACCTTC	CASTHRRLGGYTF